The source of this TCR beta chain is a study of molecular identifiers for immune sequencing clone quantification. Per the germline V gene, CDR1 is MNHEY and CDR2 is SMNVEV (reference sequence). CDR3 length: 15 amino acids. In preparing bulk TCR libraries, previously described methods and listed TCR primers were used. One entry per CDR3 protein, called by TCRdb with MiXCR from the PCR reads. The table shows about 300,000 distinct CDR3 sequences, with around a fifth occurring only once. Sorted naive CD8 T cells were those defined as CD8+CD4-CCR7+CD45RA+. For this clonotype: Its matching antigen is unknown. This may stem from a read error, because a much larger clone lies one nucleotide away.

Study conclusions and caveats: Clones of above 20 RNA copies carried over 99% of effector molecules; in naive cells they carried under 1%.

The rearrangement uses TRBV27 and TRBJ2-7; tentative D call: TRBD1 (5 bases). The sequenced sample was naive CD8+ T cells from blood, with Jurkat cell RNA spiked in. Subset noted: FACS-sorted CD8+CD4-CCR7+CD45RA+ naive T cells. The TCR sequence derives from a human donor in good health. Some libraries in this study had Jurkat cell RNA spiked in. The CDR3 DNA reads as TGTGCCGGCAGTTTAGTAGGTACAGGAGCCTACGAGCAGTACTTC. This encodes CAGSLVGTGAYEQYF.